The present entry profiles one TCR beta chain with its context. Its antigen is unknown. This record belongs to a study of cytomegalovirus exposure and HLA in healthy donors. Study background: When 398 donors were genotyped, over 80% of them were found to fall in the Caucasian-associated ancestry cluster. Study-level results: Indistinguishable V segments such as TRBV6-2 and TRBV6-3 were excluded. The study flagged 150 to 200 TCR beta chains as cytomegalovirus-associated.

The CDR3 contains 15 residues. V was cut by 8 bases and J by 0 bases, with 14 bases left in between. Germline CDR1 SGHVS, CDR2 FNYEAQ. Vbeta (60) and Jbeta (13) primers were used in the PCR. Here immunoSEQ multiplex PCR was the method, and the copy in TCRdb shows in-frame clones only, minus some. Counted here are more than 85,000 clones, nearly 85% occurring once; the ten biggest clones make up 6% to 7.5%. Sample: PBMCs. The chain uses TRBV7-6 and TRBJ2-4; D remains ambiguous. The source is a man aged 18 to 29 in good health and CMV-seronegative. CDR3 region: CASAPSALAKNIQYF. CDR3 sequence (DNA): TGTGCCAGCGCGCCGAGTGCTCTAGCCAAAAACATTCAGTACTTC. Variable domain in full (rest from reference TRBV7-6 and TRBJ2-4): GAGVSQSPRYKVTKRGQDVALRCDPISGHVSLYWYRQALGQGPEFLTYFNYEAQQDKSGLPNDRFSAERPEGSISTLTIQRTEQRDSAMYRCASAPSALAKNIQYFGAGTRLSVL.